These 28 T cell receptor beta chains were all obtained from the same sample, sequenced in a study of shared clonotypes between healthy human individuals. The method was immunoSEQ multiplex PCR; TCRdb's version includes in-frame clones alone and lacks a portion of them. The sample includes about a million clones, roughly 77% of them seen just once. The sequenced sample was memory CD4+ T cells from PBMCs. Subset denoted: CD45RA-negative fraction. The receptors stem from a man between 18 and 29 years old in good health. Some clones in this sample may be carry-over from other donors' samples.

The chain has TRBV7-9 and TRBJ1-1; the D gene is possibly TRBD1 (5 bases). V was clipped by 1 base and J by 0 bases, with 12 bases between them. CDR1 SEHNR and CDR2 FQNEAQ come from the germline V gene (reference sequence). CDR3 size: 16 residues. This CDR3 is CASSLEGRGMNTEAFF. The CDR3 DNA is TGTGCCAGCAGCTTAGAGGGGCGGGGAATGAACACTGAAGCTTTCTTT.

This clone was recorded only once. The chain is built from TRBV18 and TRBJ2-1, with 9 bases lining up with TRBD2. CDR1 is KGHSH and CDR2 is LQKENI in the germline V gene. Trimming took 0 bases from V and 8 from J; bases not matched to a gene: 2. This CDR3 has 14 residues. This CDR3 is CASSPPSGRYEQFF. In nucleotides, the CDR3 is TGTGCCAGCTCACCACCTAGCGGGAGATATGAGCAGTTCTTC.

This clone was seen a few times. Other DNA sequences of this sample code for an identical CDR3. The V call is TRBV5-4, the J call TRBJ1-1; no firm D call. The CDR3 runs to 14 residues. Between the trimmed V and J ends, which lost 0 bases and 1 base, there was a span of 7 bases. Per the germline V gene, CDR1 is SGHNT and CDR2 is YYREEE (reference sequence). CDR3 protein: CASSLGRANTEAFF. The CDR3 DNA is TGTGCCAGCAGCTTGGGACGGGCGAACACTGAAGCTTTCTTT.

This clone was counted between two and nine times. V is TRBV7-2 and J is TRBJ2-1, with D tentatively TRBD2 (5 bases). Germline CDR1 reads SGHTA; CDR2 reads FQGNSA. This CDR3 has 16 residues. The V gene lost 3 bases and the J gene lost 4 bases, with 16 bases spanning the gap. The CDR3 region is CASSLERPVDYNEQFF. The DNA of the CDR3 is TGTGCCAGCAGCTTGGAGCGGCCCGTAGATTACAATGAGCAGTTCTTC.

This clone was detected a few times. The chain joins TRBV19 to TRBJ1-2, with TRBD1 identical over 8 bases. Germline V gene data show CDR1 as LNHDA and CDR2 as SQIVND (reference sequence). This CDR3 is 15 amino acids long. The V segment lost 7 bases and the J segment 8 bases; nucleotides outside the gene matches: 15. The CDR3 is CASILPGTGRNGYTF. CDR3 DNA sequence: TGTGCCAGTATCCTCCCCGGGACAGGACGGAACGGCTACACCTTC.

The chain has TRBV29-1 and TRBJ1-1, with D possibly TRBD1 on 6 matching bases. Trimming cost V 3 bases and J 4 bases, with 15 bases left between them. This CDR3 comprises 14 residues. Looked up from germline, CDR1 is SQVTM and CDR2 is ANQGSEA. This chain's CDR3 is CSVDFRGTGTEAFF. For the CDR3, the DNA is TGCAGCGTTGATTTCAGGGGAACCGGCACTGAAGCTTTCTTT.

V is TRBV11-2 and J is TRBJ2-1, with TRBD2 identical over 11 bases. The CDR3 has 15 amino acids. With 4 bases clipped from V and 7 bases from J, the junction kept 6 bases outside the gene matches. Germline assignment: CDR1 SGHAT and CDR2 FQNNGV. CDR3 sequence reads: CASSSTSGINNEQFF. DNA of the CDR3: TGTGCCAGCAGCTCGACTAGCGGGATAAATAATGAGCAGTTCTTC.

This clone was counted at least ten times. V and J are TRBV27 and TRBJ1-4; D possibly corresponds to TRBD1 (5 bases). The CDR3 loop spans 15 amino acids. Germline CDR1 is MNHEY and CDR2 is SMNVEV (reference sequence). V was shortened by 9 bases and J by 9 bases, with 23 bases between the two germline ends. The DNA of the CDR3 is TGTGCCAGGGGGTTTATAGAAACAGGTGAAAAAAAACTGTTTTTT. Translation gives CARGFIETGEKKLFF.

The rearrangement uses TRBV27 and TRBJ1-5, with D maybe TRBD1 (6 bases). The CDR3 length is 14 residues. Germline lookup yields CDR1 MNHEY and CDR2 SMNVEV (reference sequence). Trimming shortened V by 3 bases and J by 7 bases, and 13 bases separated the two germline ends. The CDR3 loop reads CASSFTGRGQPQHF. CDR3 DNA sequence: TGTGCCAGCAGTTTTACAGGGCGGGGGCAGCCCCAGCATTTT.

The chain carries TRBV5-1 and TRBJ1-3, with D tentatively TRBD1 (5 bases). This CDR3 comprises 16 residues. Looked up from germline, CDR1 is SGHRS and CDR2 is YFSETQ. V shed 4 bases and J shed 0 bases, with 14 bases lying between them. The CDR3 bases are TGCGCCAGCAGCCCTGAGACAGTCAGCTCTGGAAACACCATATATTTT. It translates to CASSPETVSSGNTIYF.

In nucleotides, the CDR3 is TGTGCCAGCGGGCCAAGGACAGCGCAAGAGACCCAGTACTTC. Encoded protein: CASGPRTAQETQYF. V is TRBV7-8 and J is TRBJ2-5; the D gene is possibly TRBD1 (6 bases). Germline V gene data show CDR1 as SGHVS and CDR2 as FQNEAQ. The V gene lost 8 bases and the J gene lost 2 bases, with 15 bases spanning the gap. The CDR3 is 14 amino acids.

The table lists this clone with a count of one. V gene TRBV27 combines with J gene TRBJ1-2; 8 bases line up with TRBD1. V lost 0 bases and J lost 7; bases outside the gene matches: 7. CDR3 length equals 15 residues. Germline lookup yields CDR1 MNHEY and CDR2 SMNVEV (reference sequence). The CDR3 DNA reads as TGTGCCAGCAGTTTATCCTGGCAGGGGGCGGTTGGCTACACCTTC. Translating gives CASSLSWQGAVGYTF.

The rearrangement uses TRBV28 and TRBJ1-5; the D is unclear. In germline, CDR1 is MDHEN, CDR2 SYDVKM. This CDR3 contains 15 residues. Trimming took off 4 bases at V and 4 bases at J, with 14 bases between the two ends. The CDR3 loop is CASSSGSLWNQPQHF. For the CDR3, the DNA is TGTGCCAGCAGTTCCGGGAGCTTATGGAATCAGCCCCAGCATTTT.

This rearrangement joins TRBV7-9 to TRBJ2-5; TRBD1 matches at 11 bases. Germline lookup yields CDR1 SEHNR and CDR2 FQNEAQ (reference sequence). This CDR3 has 15 residues. The J segment lost 2 bases and the V segment lost 4 bases, leaving 3 bases of the junction unmatched. The CDR3 loop is CASSSGQGGQETQYF. The CDR3 bases are TGTGCCAGCAGCTCGGGACAGGGGGGACAAGAGACCCAGTACTTC.

This chain links TRBV30 with TRBJ1-2, with no clear D. The V end lost 7 bases, the J end lost 2 bases, and 11 bases lay between the germline ends. The CDR3 has 12 residues. Germline CDR1 GTSNPN, CDR2 SVGIG (reference sequence). The CDR3 DNA reads TGTGCCTCAACGATCTCAAACTATGGCTACACCTTC. Residues: CASTISNYGYTF. Using reference TRBV30 and TRBJ1-2 for the parts outside the CDR3, the full variable domain is SQTIHQWPATLVQPVGSPLSLECTVEGTSNPNLYWYRQAAGRGLQLLFYSVGIGQISSEVPQNLSASRPQDRQFILSSKKLLLSDSGFYLCASTISNYGYTFGSGTRLTVV.

The chain is built from TRBV5-1 and TRBJ2-5; D unclear. The length of the CDR3 is 15 residues. Looked up from germline, CDR1 is SGHRS and CDR2 is YFSETQ. V was shortened by 3 bases and J by 5 bases, with 17 bases between the two germline ends. In nucleotides, the CDR3 is TGCGCCAGCAGCTACGGGCAATCCAAGGCGGAGACCCAGTACTTC. Its translation: CASSYGQSKAETQYF.

This chain connects TRBV28 to TRBJ2-3; a weak D match, TRBD2 (5 bases). The CDR3 is 12 residues long. V lost 6 bases and J lost 1, with 5 bases in between. The V gene's germline CDR1 is MDHEN and CDR2 SYDVKM. The CDR3 loop reads CASSGGTDTQYF. In DNA, the CDR3 is TGTGCCAGCAGCGGGGGCACAGATACGCAGTATTTT.

Concerning this clone: This sequence may be a read error, since a much larger clone differs from it by one base. In the same sample, other DNA sequences code for this CDR3. This chain links TRBV6-5 with TRBJ1-2, with TRBD1 identical over 9 bases. The CDR3 spans 13 residues. Germline V gene data show CDR1 as MNHEY and CDR2 as SVGAGI. CDR3 sequence reads: CASGRQGDYGYTF. CDR3 nucleotide sequence: TGTGCCAGCGGCAGACAGGGGGACTACGGCTACACCTTC.

The gene calls are TRBV7-9 and TRBJ2-4, with D possibly being TRBD2 (6 bases). Per the germline V gene, CDR1 is SEHNR and CDR2 is FQNEAQ (reference sequence). This CDR3 has 13 residues. Trimming cost V 3 bases and J 8 bases, with 11 bases left between them. CDR3 in amino acids: CASSFGGSDIQYF. CDR3 coding DNA: TGTGCCAGCAGCTTTGGAGGGTCGGACATTCAGTACTTC.

This clone was counted only a few times. J is TRBJ2-3 and V is TRBV7-2, with 14 bases that match TRBD2. Losses at the gene ends were 5 bases for V and 5 bases for J; bases not matched to a gene: 12. The CDR3 runs 18 residues. CDR1 is SGHTA, CDR2 FQGNSA, per germline. The DNA for the CDR3 is TGTGCCAGCAGCAAGCTAACCCCGGGACTAGCGGGAGAAGATACGCAGTATTTT. Translated: CASSKLTPGLAGEDTQYF. Complete variable domain (other parts from reference TRBV7-2 and TRBJ2-3): GAGVSQSPSNKVTEKGKDVELRCDPISGHTALYWYRQSLGQGLEFLIYFQGNSAPDKSGLPSDRFSAERTGGSVSTLTIQRTQQEDSAVYLCASSKLTPGLAGEDTQYFGPGTRLTVL.

The CDR3 bases are TGTGCCAGCAGCTCGCAGATACTCAATGAAAAACTGTTTTTT. Its protein is CASSSQILNEKLFF. V gene TRBV7-2 combines with J gene TRBJ1-4; no reliable D call. The germline gives CDR1 SGHTA, CDR2 FQGNSA. This CDR3 contains 14 residues. The V and J ends lost 4 bases and 5 bases respectively, with 11 bases between them. Complete variable domain (other parts from reference TRBV7-2 and TRBJ1-4): GAGVSQSPSNKVTEKGKDVELRCDPISGHTALYWYRQSLGQGLEFLIYFQGNSAPDKSGLPSDRFSAERTGGSVSTLTIQRTQQEDSAVYLCASSSQILNEKLFFGSGTQLSVL.

This clone was detected many times. V and J are TRBV30 and TRBJ1-2; no firm D call. The CDR3 is 13 residues long. Trimming cost V 0 bases and J 8 bases, with 13 bases left between them. In germline, CDR1 is GTSNPN, CDR2 SVGIG (reference sequence). The CDR3 sequence is CAWSVFGSGGYTF. The CDR3 region has the DNA TGTGCCTGGAGTGTTTTCGGATCGGGCGGCTACACCTTC.

This clone was seen only a few times. This chain links TRBV5-6 with TRBJ1-2, with a weak D call TRBD1 (5 bases). V lost 7 bases and J 5 bases, leaving 18 bases between the germline ends. The CDR3 extends over 14 amino acids. Germline values: CDR1 SGHDT, CDR2 YYEEEE. DNA for the CDR3: TGTGCCAGCTCTCCGCAAGGGGAAAGGTATGGCTACACCTTC. Encoded protein: CASSPQGERYGYTF.

This chain links TRBV9 with TRBJ2-7, with D uncertain. Germline V CDR1 and CDR2: SGDLS, YYNGEE. The V and J ends lost 2 bases and 2 bases respectively, with 17 bases between them. The CDR3 is 16 amino acids. Written as DNA, the CDR3 is TGTGCCAGCAGCGTTTCCGCGCGAGGCGCGACCTACGAGCAGTACTTC. It translates to CASSVSARGATYEQYF.

This sequence joins TRBV9 and TRBJ2-5; TRBD1 is a possible D gene (5 bases). The CDR3 runs to 13 residues. Looked up from germline, CDR1 is SGDLS and CDR2 is YYNGEE. Between the trimmed V and J ends, which lost 4 bases and 1 base, there was a span of 8 bases. In DNA, the CDR3 is TGTGCCAGCAGCCGCGACAGCCAAGAGACCCAGTACTTC. Its protein product is CASSRDSQETQYF.

The rearrangement uses TRBV11-2 and TRBJ2-1; a possible D gene is TRBD1 (6 bases). This CDR3 is built from 15 residues. The germline V gene encodes CDR1 SGHAT and CDR2 FQNNGV. Trimming cost V 7 bases and J 0 bases, with 13 bases left between them. The CDR3 loop is CASNRDTGSYNEQFF. Here the CDR3 DNA reads TGTGCCAGCAACCGGGACACCGGCTCCTACAATGAGCAGTTCTTC.

This chain uses TRBV5-1 with TRBJ2-7; D might be TRBD1 (6 bases). V was shortened by 0 bases and J by 6 bases, with 28 bases between the two germline ends. The CDR3 is 19 residues long. The germline V gene encodes CDR1 SGHRS and CDR2 YFSETQ. CDR3 sequence: CASSLGHLLQGEEGSEQYF. The DNA of the CDR3 is TGCGCCAGCAGCTTGGGCCATCTACTACAGGGTGAGGAAGGGAGCGAGCAGTACTTC. Full variable domain (remainder filled in from reference TRBV5-1 and TRBJ2-7): KAGVTQTPRYLIKTRGQQVTLSCSPISGHRSVSWYQQTPGQGLQFLFEYFSETQRNKGNFPGRFSGRQFSNSRSEMNVSTLELGDSALYLCASSLGHLLQGEEGSEQYFGPGTRLTVT.

CDR3 sequence: CASSPDRGRETQYF. In nucleotides, the CDR3 is TGTGCCAGCAGCCCGGACAGGGGGCGCGAGACCCAGTACTTC. The chain employs TRBV5-5 and TRBJ2-5, with 11 positions matching TRBD1. The CDR3 sequence is 14 residues long. Germline lookup yields CDR1 SGHKS and CDR2 YYEKEE (reference sequence). The V and J ends lost 4 bases and 5 bases, in that order; junction bases with no gene match: 4.